This T cell receptor beta chain was identified during a study of a mutant IDH1 vaccine in newly diagnosed glioma. On the study more broadly: Following radiotherapy alone, or alongside temozolomide cycles, vaccination was started after an interval of 4-6 weeks. Earlier care involved radiotherapy, temozolomide, or both, and the majority received both. Overall study findings and caveats: It seemed that pseudoprogression was not linked to changes in the top peripheral T cell clonotypes.

Profiling relied on immunoSEQ multiplex PCR, and the TCRdb table lists in-frame clones only, not all of them. This table holds tens of thousands of clones, 80% to 90% found once. V shed 3 bases and J shed 1 base, with 13 bases lying between them. CDR3 size: 15 residues. CDR1 and CDR2 (germline): MDHEN, SYDVKM. Time point defined: week 23, last vaccination. Mutant IDH1 20-mer peptide, at 300 ug, made up each vaccine dose, with topical imiquimod. With regard to this clone: The antigen remains unidentified.

Sequencing used PBMCs, obtained from a glioma patient whose treatment included an IDH1 peptide vaccine. J is TRBJ2-7 and V is TRBV28; tentatively, D is TRBD1 or TRBD2 (5 bases each). The receptor was derived from a man between 35 and 55 years old with glioma. The CDR3 region is CASSLGEIYSYEQYF. Here the CDR3 DNA reads TGTGCCAGCAGTTTGGGGGAGATCTATTCCTACGAGCAGTACTTC. The whole variable domain, remainder taken from reference TRBV28 and TRBJ2-7, is DVKVTQSSRYLVKRTGEKVFLECVQDMDHENMFWYRQDPGLGLRLIYFSYDVKMKEKGDIPEGYSVSREKKERFSLILESASTNQTSMYLCASSLGEIYSYEQYFGPGTRLTVT.